These T cell receptor beta chains were read from a single sample in a study of T-cell memory formation after mild COVID-19. TCRdb analysed the 5' RACE reads with MiXCR anew, one entry per CDR3 protein. This table has about 150,000 distinct CDR3 sequences, about 14% appearing once. The specimen sequenced was PBMCs or a T cell subset sorted from them (not recorded which). The receptors were gathered from an adult woman who had mild COVID-19 (a few samples of this study predate the infection). Cell type and time point are not known. The CDR3 runs from the conserved cysteine through the conserved F or W. Fields, in order: V gene, CDR3 protein.

v_gene: TRBV29-1
CDR3aa: CSVAGDSYEQYF

v_gene: TRBV7-8
CDR3aa: CASSTRTGANGELFF

v_gene: TRBV5-1
CDR3aa: CASRIIGGAGEQYF

v_gene: TRBV13
CDR3aa: CASRRVGRYEQYF

v_gene: TRBV20-1
CDR3aa: CSAPEGLAGIGAFNEQFF

v_gene: TRBV27
CDR3aa: CASRIRGTTYNEQFF

v_gene: TRBV7-9
CDR3aa: CASSPPPGQGSGYTF

v_gene: TRBV7-2
CDR3aa: CASSFGQGQFSHEQYF

v_gene: TRBV15
CDR3aa: CATSRRGGGEQYF

v_gene: TRBV12-3/TRBV12-4
CDR3aa: CASSLSAANSPLHF

v_gene: TRBV6-5
CDR3aa: CASSYKGMRYNEQFF

v_gene: TRBV25-1
CDR3aa: CASSGRPGQGSYNEQFF

v_gene: TRBV5-5
CDR3aa: CASSLRQLPTGANVLTF

v_gene: TRBV27
CDR3aa: CASSIQVNTEAFF

v_gene: TRBV28
CDR3aa: CASSLGQDTDTQYF

v_gene: TRBV20-1
CDR3aa: CSARVTGKVYTEAFF

v_gene: TRBV6-2/TRBV6-3
CDR3aa: CASNPSAGRYNEQFF

v_gene: TRBV5-4
CDR3aa: CASSLVPAAGVREQYF

v_gene: TRBV11-1
CDR3aa: CASSPRRGEAKNIQYF

v_gene: TRBV19
CDR3aa: CASSRVAGVYNEQFF

v_gene: TRBV12-3/TRBV12-4
CDR3aa: CASSNTGGTEYSPLHF

v_gene: TRBV18
CDR3aa: CASSPPPGHQETQYF

v_gene: TRBV29-1
CDR3aa: CSHRADTQYF

v_gene: TRBV9
CDR3aa: CASSPDGTSLTGELFF

v_gene: TRBV4-1
CDR3aa: CASSQEDRSVHYEQYF

v_gene: TRBV20-1
CDR3aa: CSARDRGGYTDTQYF

v_gene: TRBV12-3/TRBV12-4
CDR3aa: CASSFGQGNTEAFF

v_gene: TRBV5-1
CDR3aa: CASSLAGGQGMETQYF

v_gene: TRBV2
CDR3aa: CASSFDREAFF

v_gene: TRBV10-2
CDR3aa: CASSESLGLARNEQFF

v_gene: TRBV18
CDR3aa: CASSPFGRGVGSYEQYF

v_gene: TRBV5-1
CDR3aa: CASSLGGVSETQYF

v_gene: TRBV5-1
CDR3aa: CASSPGTGYNEQFF

v_gene: TRBV29-1
CDR3aa: CSVDPRRETQYF

v_gene: TRBV14
CDR3aa: CASSQEGRYQETQYF

v_gene: TRBV4-1
CDR3aa: CASSQEGAGSNTIYF

v_gene: TRBV6-2/TRBV6-3
CDR3aa: CASRTSGRAEEQYF

v_gene: TRBV9
CDR3aa: CASSVSDRGPEAFF